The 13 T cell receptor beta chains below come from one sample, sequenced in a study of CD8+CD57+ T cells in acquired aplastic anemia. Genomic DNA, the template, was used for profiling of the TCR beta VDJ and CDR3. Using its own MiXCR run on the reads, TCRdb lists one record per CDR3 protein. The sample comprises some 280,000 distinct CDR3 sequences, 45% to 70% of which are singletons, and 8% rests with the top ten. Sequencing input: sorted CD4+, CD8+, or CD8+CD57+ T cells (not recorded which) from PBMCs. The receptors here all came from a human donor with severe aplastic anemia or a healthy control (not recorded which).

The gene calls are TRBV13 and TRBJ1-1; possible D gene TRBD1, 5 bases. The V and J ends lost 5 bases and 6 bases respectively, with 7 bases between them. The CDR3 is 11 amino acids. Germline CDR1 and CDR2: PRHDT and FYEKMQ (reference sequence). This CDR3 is CASSMGAEAFF. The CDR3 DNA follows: TGTGCCAGCAGCATGGGGGCTGAAGCTTTCTTT.

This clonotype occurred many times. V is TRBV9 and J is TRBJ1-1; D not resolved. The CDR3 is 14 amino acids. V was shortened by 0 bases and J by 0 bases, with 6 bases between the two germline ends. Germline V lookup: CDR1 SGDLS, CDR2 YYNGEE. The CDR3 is CASSVEVMNTEAFF. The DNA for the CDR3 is TGTGCCAGCAGCGTAGAGGTCATGAACACTGAAGCTTTCTTT.

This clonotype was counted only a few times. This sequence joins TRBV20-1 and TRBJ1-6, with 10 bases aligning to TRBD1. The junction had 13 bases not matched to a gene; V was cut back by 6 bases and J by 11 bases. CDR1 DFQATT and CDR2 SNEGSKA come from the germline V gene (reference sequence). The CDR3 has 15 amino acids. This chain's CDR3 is CSAPIPGQGMTPLHF. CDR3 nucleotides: TGCAGTGCGCCGATTCCGGGACAGGGGATGACACCCCTCCACTTT.

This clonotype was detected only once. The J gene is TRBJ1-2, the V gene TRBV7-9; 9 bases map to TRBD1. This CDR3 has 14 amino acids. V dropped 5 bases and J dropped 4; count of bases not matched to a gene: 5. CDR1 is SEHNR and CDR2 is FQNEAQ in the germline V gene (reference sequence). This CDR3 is CASSAGQGAYGYTF. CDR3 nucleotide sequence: TGTGCCAGCAGCGCGGGACAGGGAGCCTATGGCTACACCTTC.

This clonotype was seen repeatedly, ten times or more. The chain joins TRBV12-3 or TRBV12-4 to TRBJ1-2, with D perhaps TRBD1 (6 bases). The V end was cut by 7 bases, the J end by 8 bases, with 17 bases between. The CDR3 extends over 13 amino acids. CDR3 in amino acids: CASTLRGVGGYTF. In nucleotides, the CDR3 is TGTGCCAGCACCCTAAGGGGGGTCGGAGGCTACACCTTC.

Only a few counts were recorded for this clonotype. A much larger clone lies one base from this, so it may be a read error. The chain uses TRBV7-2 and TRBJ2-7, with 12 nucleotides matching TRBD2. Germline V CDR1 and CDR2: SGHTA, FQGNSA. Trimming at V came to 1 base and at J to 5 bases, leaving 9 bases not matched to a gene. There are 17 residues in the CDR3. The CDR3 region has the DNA TGTGCCAGCAGCTTAGTTAGGTCTAGCGGGGGGGCCCACGAGCAGTACTTC. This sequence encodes CASSLVRSSGGAHEQYF. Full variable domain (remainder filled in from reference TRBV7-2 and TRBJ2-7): GAGVSQSPSNKVTEKGKDVELRCDPISGHTALYWYRQSLGQGLEFLIYFQGNSAPDKSGLPSDRFSAERTGGSVSTLTIQRTQQEDSAVYLCASSLVRSSGGAHEQYFGPGTRLTVT.

CDR3 protein: CASSQGSDYEQYF. As DNA, the CDR3 is TGCGCCAGCAGCCAAGGCAGCGACTACGAGCAGTACTTC. The rearrangement uses TRBV4-3 and TRBJ2-7; D unclear. V dropped 1 base and J dropped 3 bases, with 7 bases sitting between them. The CDR3 totals 13 residues. Germline V gene lookup returns CDR1 LGHNA and CDR2 YSLEER.

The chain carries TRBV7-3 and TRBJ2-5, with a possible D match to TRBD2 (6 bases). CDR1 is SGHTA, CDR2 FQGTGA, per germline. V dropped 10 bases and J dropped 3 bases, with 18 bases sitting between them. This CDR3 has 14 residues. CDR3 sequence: CATSEGPYKETQYF. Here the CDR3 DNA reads TGTGCCACCTCGGAGGGCCCCTACAAAGAGACCCAGTACTTC.

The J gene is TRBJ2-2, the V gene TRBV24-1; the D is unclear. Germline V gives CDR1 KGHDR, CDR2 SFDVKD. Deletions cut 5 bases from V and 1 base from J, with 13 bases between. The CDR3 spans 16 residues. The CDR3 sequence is CATSAPSRQNTGELFF. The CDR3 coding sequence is TGTGCCACCAGTGCTCCCAGTCGTCAGAACACCGGGGAGCTGTTTTTT.

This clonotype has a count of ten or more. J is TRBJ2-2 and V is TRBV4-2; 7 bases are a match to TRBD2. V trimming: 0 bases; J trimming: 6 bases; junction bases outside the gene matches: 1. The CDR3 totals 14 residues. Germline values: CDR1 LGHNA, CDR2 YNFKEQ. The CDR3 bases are TGTGCCAGCAGCCAAGACACTAGCGCCGGGGAGCTGTTTTTT. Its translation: CASSQDTSAGELFF.

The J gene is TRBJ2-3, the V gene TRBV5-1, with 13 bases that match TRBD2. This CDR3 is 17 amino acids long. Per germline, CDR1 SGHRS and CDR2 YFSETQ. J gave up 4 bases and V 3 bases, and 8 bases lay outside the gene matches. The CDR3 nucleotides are TGCGCCAGCAGCTACACTAGCGGGGGGGTGTTCGCAGATACGCAGTATTTT. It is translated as CASSYTSGGVFADTQYF.

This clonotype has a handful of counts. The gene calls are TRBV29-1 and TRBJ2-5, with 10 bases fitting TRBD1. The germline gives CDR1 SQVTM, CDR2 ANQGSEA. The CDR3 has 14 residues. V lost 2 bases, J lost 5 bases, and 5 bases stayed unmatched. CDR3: CSVEPDRGLETQYF. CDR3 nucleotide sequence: TGCAGCGTTGAACCCGACAGGGGGCTTGAGACCCAGTACTTC.

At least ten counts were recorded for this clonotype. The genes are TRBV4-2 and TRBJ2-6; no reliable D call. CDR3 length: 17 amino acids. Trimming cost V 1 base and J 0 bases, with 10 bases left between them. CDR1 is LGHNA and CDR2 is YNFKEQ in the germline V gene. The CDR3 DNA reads TGTGCCAGCAGCCAAGGAAAGTACGGCTCTGGGGCCAACGTCCTGACTTTC. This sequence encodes CASSQGKYGSGANVLTF.